Described below is a single TCR beta chain sequence and its context. This entry comes from a study of blood T cell repertoires in COVID-19. Turning to the study itself: The United States, Italy and Spain supplied acute and convalescent COVID-19 samples.

The CDR3 runs to 15 residues. The V gene lost 1 base and the J gene lost 4 bases, with 10 bases spanning the gap. Germline V CDR1 and CDR2: SGHTA, FQGNSA. In the study's own analysis: Amplification with reference gene primers provided the estimates of nucleated cell counts. The assay was immunoSEQ multiplex PCR, and TCRdb's table has in-frame clones only and misses some. V, J and clone size are those of that table, while D and trimming were read from the DNA. The sample has around 200,000 clones, more than 75% seen once. This TCR came from a woman aged 18-29 years who had recovered from COVID-19. This sequence joins TRBV7-2 and TRBJ2-2; D may be TRBD2 (6 bases). Sequenced input: peripheral blood. DNA of the CDR3: TGTGCCAGCAGCTTAGGGGGGGAATCCACCGGGGAGCTGTTTTTT. Amino acid sequence: CASSLGGESTGELFF.